The source of this T cell receptor (beta chain) is a study of CD8+ T cells in alopecia areata. Study summary: Tofacitinib administration to treated patients was oral, at 5 to 10 mg twice daily.

Study-level points and caveats: Under tofacitinib, numerous expanded lesional clonotypes remained detectable in scalp and blood. Patients displayed less clarity in TCR sharing than mice, a finding possibly related to HLA.

Treatment denoted: oral pan-JAK inhibitor, 5-10 mg twice daily. It was from PBMCs that CD4+ and CD8+ T cells were sorted. This clone was seen a few times. The target antigen is unknown. After isolation, RNA underwent reverse transcription to generate cDNA as the sequencing template. The repertoire was sequenced with immunoSEQ multiplex PCR; TCRdb's copy has only in-frame clones and lacks some. The sample contains roughly 210,000 clones, approximately 45% of which appear only once. The specimen was CD4+ T cells sorted from blood, collected around week 36, from a patient treated with tofacitinib. The TCR originated in a human donor with alopecia areata.

The CDR3 reads CAISSRDSSGSPYEQYF. CDR3 nucleotides: TGTGCCATCAGTTCCCGGGACAGCTCGGGGTCCCCCTACGAGCAGTACTTC. The chain joins TRBV10-3 to TRBJ2-7; TRBD1 matches at 7 bases. In germline, CDR1 is ENHRY, CDR2 SYGVKD. The junction had 15 bases not matched to a gene; V was cut back by 5 bases and J by 2 bases. This CDR3 has 17 amino acids.